This T cell receptor beta chain comes out of a study of T cells in Graves' hyperthyroidism and ophthalmopathy (dated by TCRdb to the late 2010s). General notes on the study: Peripheral blood was collected at initial diagnosis, before any treatment. To identify TCR V-J signatures that set the groups apart, the researchers used a discovery cohort of about a hundred patients, made up of roughly 40 with Graves' ophthalmopathy and 57 with stable Graves' hyperthyroidism. The study also compared thyroid tissue and blood T-cell repertoires from five or six Graves' hyperthyroidism patients. Whether ophthalmopathy could be predicted prospectively was tested in an independent validation cohort made up of about 20 hyperthyroidism patients plus 17 patients who later progressed to ophthalmopathy. The approximately 100 discovery patients were randomly divided into training and test sets at a 7:3 ratio. The paper reports TCR Vbeta CDR3 sequencing of more than 120 peripheral blood samples: some 41 ophthalmopathy, about 75 hyperthyroidism and 17 progressor patients. After blood sampling, hyperthyroidism patients were treated with methimazole at a starting dose of 30 mg daily, and ophthalmopathy patients were treated with high-dose intravenous methylprednisolone.

Counted from cysteine to phenylalanine, this CDR3 has 15 amino acids. The read is trimmed to its CDR3 DNA, 45 bases read in frame from base 1. V is cut back by 5 bases and J by 6 bases, with 7 bases in the junction unmatched. CDR1 and CDR2 are read off the germline V gene (reference sequence) as MNHEY and SMNVEV. As for this clonotype: This clone's antigen is unknown. No per-base quality is available; no much larger clone lies one base away.

The TCR beta CDR3 regions were amplified from RNA transcripts. A first-round RT-PCR of the TCR CDR3 used the HTBI primer set with the Qiagen OneStep RT-PCR kit. The libraries were constructed in a second round of multiplex PCR and then size-selected and purified. The libraries were sequenced on an Illumina HiSeq2000 using paired-end 100 bp reads. Per the original workflow: SOAPnuke was used to process the raw data, with reads discarded if the reads contained adapters or uncalled bases, had a mean Phred below 15, or lacked an exact constant-primer or identifier match. COPE v1.2.5 was used to merge high-quality paired reads, and clonotypes were defined as unique nucleotide sequences. MiTCR v1.1 was used to align the clonotypes against IMGT TRBV, TRBD and TRBJ reference segments. Only V-J combinations with frequency above 0.0001, covering 98% to 99.2% of repertoires, were analysed. The TCS score was defined as F50 (clonal expansion) divided by E x V (chaos), with BLOSUM62-based TCRdist calculated between CDR3 peptides within each V-J. Welch's t-statistics and random forest reduced fewer than 600 V-J features to some 14, which were used in a naive Bayes classifier (R e1071). Clones were called with MiXCR by TCRdb after fastp trimmed the public reads at Q25, and only in-frame beta chains were retained. Entries that share a CDR3 protein sequence are merged under the most common genes and DNA. In this record, the V and J calls reflect TCRdb's handling and not the investigators' own analysis. The sample table lists fewer than 850,000 distinct CDR3 sequences, approximately 15% of them with a count of one. Clones ranked in the top ten supply 15% to 17% of the sample.

General conclusions and limits of the study: In cross-validation, a model built on a 13 V-J signature told ophthalmopathy apart from stable hyperthyroidism with approximately 91% sensitivity and about 81% specificity, and in testing the same model reached 80%/75%. In validation, the model predicted progression to ophthalmopathy with approximately 71% sensitivity and less than 75% specificity, a median of around 6.6 months before onset. No statistical method was used to fix the sample size in advance, and group allocation was not hidden from the investigators. Blood samples also contained most of the expanded thyroid clonotypes (frequency above 0.001), which suggests that blood repertoires may reflect thyroid immune responses.

Graves' hyperthyroidism was defined as stable when no progression to ophthalmopathy occurred over 18 months of follow-up. Hyperthyroidism patients were newly diagnosed, with disease duration under 2 months, and aged 18 to 65 years. Exclusion was applied to patients with uncontrolled infections, other autoimmune diseases, pregnancy or lactation. Clinical symptoms, serum thyroxine and TRAb, thyroid ultrasound, and orbital computed tomography formed the basis for the diagnoses. PBMCs were isolated from about 9.2 ml of fresh peripheral blood by Ficoll-Paque density gradient centrifugation. Trizol reagent was used to extract total RNA, and RNA quality was then checked on an Agilent 2100 Bioanalyzer.

The receptor chain draws on TRBV27 and TRBJ1-6; 7 central nucleotides agree with TRBD1. The sample consisted of blood. The TCR originated in a man between 50 and 59 years old with Graves' hyperthyroidism. DNA sequence: TGTGCCAGCAGTCCGACAGGGTTGGTTAATTCACCCCTCCACTTT. This is translated as CASSPTGLVNSPLHF.